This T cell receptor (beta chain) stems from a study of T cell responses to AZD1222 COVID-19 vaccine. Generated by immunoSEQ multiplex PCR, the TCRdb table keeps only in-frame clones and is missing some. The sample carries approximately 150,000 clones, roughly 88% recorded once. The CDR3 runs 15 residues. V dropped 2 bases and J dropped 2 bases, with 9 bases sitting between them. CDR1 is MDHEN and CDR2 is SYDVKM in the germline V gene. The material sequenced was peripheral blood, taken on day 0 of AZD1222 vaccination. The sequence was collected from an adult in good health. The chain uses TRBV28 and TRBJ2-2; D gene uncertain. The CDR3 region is CASSLVGTNTGELFF. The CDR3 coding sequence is TGTGCCAGCAGTTTAGTCGGTACCAACACCGGGGAGCTGTTTTTT.